This T cell receptor (beta chain) was identified in a study of shared clonotypes between healthy human individuals (dated by TCRdb to between 2020 and 2021). Regarding the study in general: A couple of women and a few men aged 18 to 49 years were included in the cohort. Per donor, three plates each were used for CD4 naive and CD4 memory, two for CD8 naive, and one for CD8 memory. To estimate repertoire size and how much clonotypes are shared between individuals, the study performed deep sequencing of blood TCR repertoires from about five healthy adults. Libraries were prepared and TCR repertoires were sequenced by different laboratories using diverse techniques, in order to increase sequencing depth and limit assay-specific biases. Between about 0.85 and 10 billion PBMCs per donor were obtained by leukapheresis. The paper as a whole reports these results and caveats: Based on pairwise subsampling, the degree of clonotype sharing among donors was expected to be affected by sequencing depth. Incomplete sequencing was indicated by rarefaction of sorted-subset datasets, despite the large sequencing depth. Larger estimated clonotype richness was generally found for naive subsets than for memory subsets. Because the study included a small number of donors, the genetic and exposure-history diversity represented was limited. Sharing across a few donors was observed for about 5% of naive CD4, under 4% of naive CD8, over 2% of memory CD4, and about 0.38% of memory CD8 clonotypes. Only blood was sampled, and tissue TCR repertoires likely differ from those in blood. Higher generation probabilities were observed for clonotypes shared by all four sorted-subset donors than for non-shared clonotypes.

Using the deep immunoSEQ assay, TCR CDR3 regions were amplified from genomic DNA by multiplex PCR. For each cell subset, the extracted genomic DNA was distributed evenly across all wells of several immunoSEQ 96-well plates, and each plate served as one replicate. For sorted subsets, roughly 200 ng of genomic DNA, equivalent to some 30,000 T cell genomes, went into each replicate PCR. Purified libraries were measured with a Qubit 3.0 fluorometer, size-checked on a Bioanalyzer 2100, and measured again with the KAPA Library Quantification kit. A separate single-read 150-cycle Illumina NextSeq 550 flow cell was used to sequence each immunoSEQ 96-well plate. Under the source paper's analysis protocol: Because the immunoSEQ output held only junctional sequences and lacked quality scores, the filtering could not match the filtering applied to full-length reads. Sequences were annotated with PyIR, a Python wrapper for IgBLAST v1.9, and V/J genes and CDR3 were assigned using IMGT germline references. Reads with weak V/J assignments (E-value above 1e-6), missing CDR3, stop codons, out-of-frame junctions, or ambiguous translated residues were removed. V3J clonotypes were defined as sequences sharing an identical inferred V gene, J gene, and CDR3 amino acid sequence. Percentage overlap between repertoires was calculated by dividing the number of shared unique clonotypes by the size of the smaller repertoire. Richness of each repertoire was evaluated using RTK rarefaction, the Chao1 estimator, and Recon v2.1 estimates of unobserved clonotypes. OLGA was used to compute generation probabilities for all TCRbeta clonotypes that the gDNA method yielded from a few donors. The immuneACCESS repertoire file appears here via TCRdb, limited to in-frame rearrangements. These files lack a portion of the clones; in checked studies, under half of the deficit traces to unresolved V genes, and the cause of the others is not known. That table furnishes V, J and clone size, whereas the DNA furnished D and trimming. Across this sample there are 95,000 to 120,000 clones, with roughly two thirds seen only once. The ten largest clones represent over 20% of the sample.

This clone was counted ten times or more. Its binding antigen is unknown. One junction end disagrees with the germline gene, perhaps due to a read error. Healthy HIV-negative adults with no recently reported acute infections or vaccinations were included as donors. Every donor was a Caucasian adult living in Nashville, Tennessee, USA. CD8 memory samples combined magnetically selected CD45RO+ cells with CCR7-negative CD45RA+ effector memory (TemRA) cells. Blood was collected by leukapheresis, and PBMCs were isolated by Ficoll-Histopaque density gradient centrifugation and then cryopreserved in liquid nitrogen vapor phase. Purity and quantity of every magnetically sorted T cell population were checked by analytical flow cytometry. Each sorted fraction had its genomic DNA isolated and then quantified by UV absorbance on a Nanodrop 2000c. CDR1 MRHNA and CDR2 SNTAGT are derived from the germline V gene. The CDR3 runs 13 residues from the cysteine to the phenylalanine. Only the CDR3 portion is preserved as DNA: 39 bases, with reading frame beginning at the first base.

The source is a woman under 40 in good health. The sample comprised memory CD8+ T cells sorted from blood. The sample's cell subset or site label, decoded: CD45RO+ cells pooled with CCR7-negative TemRA cells. The chain is made from TRBV6-4 and TRBJ2-2, and 7 bases in between align with TRBD1. Here the CDR3 is given as CASTDRDTGELFF. The DNA is as follows: TGTGCCAGCACTGACAGGGACACCGGGGAGCTGTTTTTT.